These T cell receptor beta chains were read from a single sample in a study of CD8 T cells in ankylosing spondylitis. MiXCR, run by TCRdb on the 5' RACE reads, gives a single entry per CDR3 protein. This table holds fewer than 25,000 distinct CDR3 sequences, 10% to 15% found once. Input material: blood. These receptors were collected from a male donor with ankylosing spondylitis or in good health (not recorded which). Each CDR3 is given with its conserved first and last residue. A D gene is named only where the DNA matches it firmly. Not all rows give a size; the values are once, few, many and, for expanded clones, a class.

TRBV4-2	TRBD1	many	TRBJ2-7	CASSQGVGTGTDEQYF	TGTGCCAGCAGCCAAGGTGTTGGGACAGGGACCGACGAGCAGTACTTC
TRBV6-2/TRBV6-3	TRBD1	.	TRBJ1-2	CASSIDRVDGYTF	TGTGCCAGCAGTATCGACAGGGTTGACGGCTACACCTTC
TRBV29-1	.	many	TRBJ2-3	CSVRVTARDTQYF	TGCAGCGTTAGGGTGACAGCCAGGGATACGCAGTATTTT
TRBV9	TRBD1	many	TRBJ2-3	CASNRDRSTDTQYF	TGTGCCAGCAATCGGGACAGGAGCACAGATACGCAGTATTTT
TRBV4-3	.	.	TRBJ1-1	CASSQGGVNTEAFF	TGCGCCAGCAGCCAAGGGGGGGTGAACACTGAAGCTTTCTTT
TRBV7-9	.	many	TRBJ2-7	CASRIGTSYEQYF	TGTGCCAGCAGGATAGGAACTTCCTACGAGCAGTACTTC
TRBV6-1	TRBD2	few	TRBJ2-2	CASTIGTTNTGELFF	TGTGCCAGCACGATAGGGACTACGAACACCGGGGAGCTGTTTTTT
TRBV5-6	.	many	TRBJ2-3	CASSWGLSTDTQYF	TGTGCCAGCAGCTGGGGACTGTCGACAGATACGCAGTATTTT
TRBV12-3/TRBV12-4	.	many	TRBJ1-1	CASSRGILNTEAFF	TGTGCCAGCAGTCGAGGGATCTTGAACACTGAAGCTTTCTTT
TRBV18	TRBD2	.	TRBJ2-5	CASSPAGGGETQYF	TGTGCCAGCTCACCCGCAGGCGGGGGTGAGACCCAGTACTTC
TRBV12-3/TRBV12-4	.	many	TRBJ1-2	CASSSPAGYGYTF	TGTGCCAGCAGTTCTCCCGCAGGGTATGGCTACACCTTC
TRBV20-1	.	.	TRBJ1-1	CSARDRGKGNTEAFF	TGCAGTGCTAGAGATAGGGGAAAGGGGAACACTGAAGCTTTCTTT
TRBV12-3/TRBV12-4	.	.	TRBJ1-5	CASSLRHRIEGPQHF	TGTGCCAGCAGTTTAAGGCACAGGATCGAAGGGCCCCAGCATTTT
TRBV3-1	.	many	TRBJ2-1	CASSQDLRAGDHEQFF	TGTGCCAGCAGCCAAGATCTCCGGGCAGGGGATCATGAGCAGTTCTTC
TRBV12-3/TRBV12-4	.	few	TRBJ2-1	CASSLSIGGTYNEQFF	TGTGCCAGCAGTTTATCAATCGGGGGTACTTACAATGAGCAGTTCTTC
TRBV20-1	TRBD1	many	TRBJ2-5	CSARNFPRTGFRMETQYF	TGCAGTGCTAGAAATTTTCCGCGGACAGGGTTTCGGATGGAGACCCAGTACTTC
TRBV28	TRBD2	many	TRBJ2-5	CASSPGTIPQETQYF	TGTGCCAGCAGCCCCGGGACTATCCCCCAAGAGACCCAGTACTTC
TRBV7-2	.	.	TRBJ2-1	CASSLGTEYNEQFF	TGTGCCAGCAGCTTAGGGACAGAATACAATGAGCAGTTCTTC
TRBV20-1	TRBD2	few	TRBJ2-5	CSANSGRLQETQYF	TGCAGTGCTAATAGCGGGAGGCTCCAAGAGACCCAGTACTTC
TRBV29-1	.	.	TRBJ2-5	CSVSDSGETQYF	TGCAGCGTTTCGGACAGTGGAGAGACCCAGTACTTC
TRBV24-1	.	.	TRBJ2-2	CATSDFPGELFF	TGTGCCACCAGTGATTTTCCCGGGGAGCTGTTTTTT
TRBV12-3/TRBV12-4	.	few	TRBJ2-5	CASSFAQETQYF	TGTGCCAGCAGTTTTGCGCAAGAGACCCAGTACTTC
TRBV7-9	TRBD2	few	TRBJ2-1	CASSSPSGGAFSYNEQFF	TGTGCCAGCAGCTCCCCTAGCGGGGGGGCGTTTTCCTACAATGAGCAGTTCTTC
TRBV12-3/TRBV12-4	TRBD1	many	TRBJ2-2	CASSLQGARTGELFF	TGTGCCAGCAGCCTACAGGGGGCGCGGACCGGGGAGCTGTTTTTT
TRBV7-9	.	.	TRBJ2-7	CASSSGFWGPSSYEQYF	TGTGCCAGCAGCTCCGGTTTCTGGGGGCCGAGCTCCTACGAGCAGTACTTC
TRBV10-3	.	many	TRBJ2-1	CAISESSGSTGDEQFF	TGTGCCATCAGTGAGTCGTCGGGTTCCACGGGGGATGAGCAGTTCTTC
TRBV7-2	.	few	TRBJ1-6	CASSLRRGDNSPLHF	TGTGCCAGCAGCCTTCGACGGGGAGATAATTCACCCCTCCACTTT
TRBV25-1	.	many	TRBJ2-6	CASSEGQGLSGANVLTF	TGTGCCAGCAGTGAGGGCCAGGGCCTCTCTGGGGCCAACGTCCTGACTTTC
TRBV18	.	.	TRBJ2-5	CASSPPEERGETQYF	TGTGCCAGCTCACCACCGGAAGAGCGTGGAGAGACCCAGTACTTC
TRBV4-1	.	few	TRBJ2-7	CASSQSKGLLYEQYF	TGCGCCAGCAGCCAGAGTAAGGGACTCCTCTACGAGCAGTACTTC
TRBV6-6	.	many	TRBJ1-1	CASSEAFF	TGTGCCAGCAGCGAAGCTTTCTTT
TRBV7-2	TRBD1	.	TRBJ2-2	CASSYTGDRELFF	TGTGCCAGCAGTTACACAGGGGATCGGGAGCTGTTTTTT
TRBV5-1	TRBD2	few	TRBJ2-2	CASSGGLAGPTGELFF	TGCGCCAGCAGCGGTGGACTAGCGGGACCCACCGGGGAGCTGTTTTTT
TRBV6-2/TRBV6-3	TRBD2	many	TRBJ2-5	CASSAPTSGGETQYF	TGTGCCAGCAGTGCGCCGACTAGCGGGGGTGAGACCCAGTACTTC
TRBV29-1	TRBD2	.	TRBJ2-7	CSAQLAAYEQYF	TGCAGCGCCCAGCTAGCGGCCTACGAGCAGTACTTC
TRBV7-9	.	.	TRBJ2-3	CASRFSGTTDTQYF	TGTGCCAGCAGATTTTCCGGGACCACAGATACGCAGTATTTT
TRBV14	TRBD1	few	TRBJ2-7	CASSQVRGYEQYF	TGTGCCAGCAGCCAAGTCAGGGGGTACGAGCAGTACTTC
TRBV5-1	TRBD1	few	TRBJ2-4	CASSPRTGLAKNIQYF	TGCGCCAGCAGCCCAAGGACAGGGCTAGCCAAAAACATTCAGTACTTC
TRBV28	.	few	TRBJ2-2	CASVTGGRDTGELFF	TGTGCCAGCGTTACCGGGGGGCGAGACACCGGGGAGCTGTTTTTT
TRBV20-1	.	many	TRBJ2-3	CSAREDTQYF	TGCAGTGCTAGGGAGGATACGCAGTATTTT
TRBV20-1	.	.	TRBJ2-1	CSARKVSGFSYNEQFF	TGCAGTGCTAGAAAAGTTAGCGGATTCTCCTACAATGAGCAGTTCTTC
TRBV9	TRBD1	many	TRBJ1-1	CASSVVRGPTEAFF	TGTGCCAGCAGCGTAGTGAGGGGGCCCACTGAAGCTTTCTTT
TRBV7-9	.	many	TRBJ1-1	CASSLASREGSNSAFF	TGTGCCAGCAGCTTAGCTAGTCGTGAGGGGTCAAACTCAGCTTTCTTT
TRBV12-3/TRBV12-4	.	many	TRBJ2-1	CASSFPRQRNEQFF	TGTGCCAGCAGTTTCCCACGGCAGAGGAATGAGCAGTTCTTC
TRBV10-3	TRBD1	.	TRBJ1-1	CAISDGTENTEAFF	TGTGCCATCAGCGACGGGACAGAGAACACTGAAGCTTTCTTT